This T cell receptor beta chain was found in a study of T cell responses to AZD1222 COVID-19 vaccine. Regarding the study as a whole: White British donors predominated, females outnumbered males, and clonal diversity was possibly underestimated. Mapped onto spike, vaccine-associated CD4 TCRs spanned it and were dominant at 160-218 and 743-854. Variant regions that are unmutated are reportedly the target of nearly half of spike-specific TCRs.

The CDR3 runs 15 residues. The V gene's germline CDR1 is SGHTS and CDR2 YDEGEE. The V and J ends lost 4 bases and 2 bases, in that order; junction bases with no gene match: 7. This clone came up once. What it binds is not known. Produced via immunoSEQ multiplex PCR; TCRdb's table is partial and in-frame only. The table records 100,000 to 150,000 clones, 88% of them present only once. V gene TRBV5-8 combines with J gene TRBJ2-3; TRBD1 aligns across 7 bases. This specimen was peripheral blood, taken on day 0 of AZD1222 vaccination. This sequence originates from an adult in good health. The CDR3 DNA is TGTGCCAGCAGCACAGACAGGGAACCCACAGATACGCAGTATTTT. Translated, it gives CASSTDREPTDTQYF.